The table lists the clone carrying this TCR beta chain with a count of one. Its target is unknown. The record originates from a study of cytomegalovirus exposure and HLA in healthy donors. The PCR ran on 60 Vbeta and 13 Jbeta primers. Sequencing used immunoSEQ multiplex PCR; TCRdb keeps in-frame clones, though not all of them. The top ten clones hold roughly 6.8% of a sample with some 130,000 clones, 79% of them seen once. Study observations and caveats: Roughly uniform depth of sequencing across donors was assumed in presence/absence analyses.

Unmatched junction bases numbered 7, after V lost 5 bases and J lost 3 bases. This CDR3 has 15 amino acids. This TCR came from a man aged 40-55 years in good health and CMV-seropositive. The chain uses TRBV23-1 and TRBJ1-5; 7 bases agree with TRBD1. TRBV23-1 falls under the ORF class, with uncertain function. Material: PBMCs. The CDR3 reads CASSDEGAFNQPQHF. Here the CDR3 DNA reads TGCGCCAGCAGTGACGAGGGGGCGTTCAATCAGCCCCAGCATTTT.